This TCR beta chain derives from a study of cytomegalovirus exposure and HLA in healthy donors. General study points: Earlier results showed most TCR beta V segments being productive about 87% or about 30% of the time. Exclusion applied to some V segments, including TRBV6-2 and TRBV6-3, as they were indistinguishable.

The germline gives CDR1 SGHRS, CDR2 YFSETQ. The junction had 7 bases not matched to a gene; V was cut back by 4 bases and J by 6 bases. The CDR3 has 15 amino acids. PCR amplification relied on 60 Vbeta primers (plus 13 Jbeta primers). Sequencing used immunoSEQ multiplex PCR; TCRdb keeps in-frame clones, though not all of them. The profile shows roughly 180,000 clones, over 60% of them singletons. With regard to this clone: Its specificity is unknown.

The clonotype originates from a young man in good health and CMV-seronegative. The sequencing sample was made of PBMCs. The V call is TRBV5-1, the J call TRBJ2-1; 10 nucleotides match TRBD1. In nucleotides, the CDR3 is TGCGCCAGCAGCCTGTCCCGGGACAGGGGCAATGAGCAGTTCTTC. Amino acid sequence: CASSLSRDRGNEQFF.